The 15 T cell receptor beta chains reported below all come from one sample, sequenced in a study of shared clonotypes between healthy human individuals. Sequencing used immunoSEQ multiplex PCR; TCRdb keeps in-frame clones, though not all of them. The sample lists under 1,100,000 clones; more than 75% were seen once. Input material: memory CD4+ T cells from PBMCs. Subset noted: CD45RA-negative fraction. The source is a man aged 18 to 29 in good health. Some clones in this sample may be carry-over from other donors' samples.

V usage is TRBV19 and J usage is TRBJ1-5, with 7 positions matching TRBD1. The CDR3 is 13 amino acids. The germline CDR1 and CDR2 sequences are LNHDA and SQIVND (reference sequence). V gave up 5 bases and J gave up 7 bases; unmatched junction bases: 5. The CDR3 is CASSARQGQPQHF. The CDR3 DNA reads as TGTGCCAGTAGTGCCAGACAGGGCCAGCCCCAGCATTTT.

The chain joins TRBV6-5 to TRBJ2-1; D is perhaps TRBD1 or TRBD2 (6 bases each). Germline CDR1 is MNHEY and CDR2 is SVGAGI. V lost 7 bases, J lost 2 bases, and 15 bases lay in between. The CDR3 is 15 residues long. The CDR3 DNA reads TGTGCCAGCACGGGAAGGGGGGATCCCTACAATGAGCAGTTCTTC. It encodes CASTGRGDPYNEQFF.

This chain links TRBV4-1 with TRBJ2-5; D not resolved. Germline CDR1 and CDR2: MGHRA and YSYEKL. V dropped 0 bases and J dropped 2 bases, with 1 base sitting between them. CDR3 size: 12 residues. CDR3 in DNA: TGCGCCAGCAGCCAAGATCAAGAGACCCAGTACTTC. Protein product: CASSQDQETQYF.

This clone was seen at least ten times. The identical CDR3 is also encoded by other nucleotide sequences in the sample. J is TRBJ1-5 and V is TRBV30; D gene uncertain. The germline V gene encodes CDR1 GTSNPN and CDR2 SVGIG (reference sequence). The CDR3 covers 15 residues. V was cut by 0 bases and J by 0 bases, with 9 bases left in between. The CDR3 DNA is TGTGCCTGGAGTGTACGGGGTGATAGCAATCAGCCCCAGCATTTT. This gives the protein CAWSVRGDSNQPQHF.

The chain combines TRBV28 with TRBJ2-3; 9 nucleotides align to TRBD2. The germline CDR1 and CDR2 sequences are MDHEN and SYDVKM. CDR3 size: 14 residues. J lost 11 bases, V lost 7 bases, and 13 bases had no gene match. The CDR3 protein is CASNAGGRLAEQYF. CDR3 in DNA: TGTGCCAGCAATGCAGGCGGAAGACTAGCGGAGCAGTATTTT.

The chain recombines TRBV6-5 with TRBJ1-1; 9 nucleotides line up with TRBD1. J gave up 2 bases and V 6 bases, and 7 bases lay outside the gene matches. Per the germline V gene, CDR1 is MNHEY and CDR2 is SVGAGI. The CDR3 is made up of 15 amino acids. The CDR3 bases are TGTGCCAGCAGACGCGGACAGGGGCGTAACACTGAAGCTTTCTTT. Translating gives CASRRGQGRNTEAFF.

The V gene is TRBV18, the J gene TRBJ1-2, with D unclear. This CDR3 spans 13 amino acids. Germline V lookup: CDR1 KGHSH, CDR2 LQKENI. Trimming took 3 bases from V and 5 from J, leaving 10 bases between them. CDR3 DNA: TGTGCCAGCTCACCCGGGGAAGAGTATGGCTACACCTTC. It encodes CASSPGEEYGYTF.

The chain uses TRBV4-3 and TRBJ1-5; D gene ambiguous. Germline V lookup: CDR1 LGHNA, CDR2 YSLEER. Trimming pared 7 bases from V and 5 bases from J, leaving 18 bases between. This CDR3 spans 15 amino acids. In DNA, the CDR3 is TGCGCCAGCACCCGCTTTCTTACAACCGATCAGCCCCAGCATTTT. Translating gives CASTRFLTTDQPQHF.

V gene TRBV5-1 combines with J gene TRBJ1-1; D is unclear. V dropped 6 bases and J dropped 1 base, with 13 bases sitting between them. Per the germline V gene, CDR1 is SGHRS and CDR2 is YFSETQ. CDR3 size: 14 residues. CDR3 bases: TGCGCCAGCACCCCAGGCGGCGGGAACACTGAAGCTTTCTTT. Its protein is CASTPGGGNTEAFF.

The chain links TRBV4-3 to TRBJ1-4, with D maybe TRBD1 (5 bases). Trimming left V 0 bases short and J 2 bases short, with 16 bases between. Germline assignment: CDR1 LGHNA and CDR2 YSLEER. The CDR3 sequence is 18 residues long. The CDR3 region is CASSQDLLGRGTNEKLFF. In nucleotides, the CDR3 is TGCGCCAGCAGCCAAGATCTGCTGGGGCGGGGGACTAATGAAAAACTGTTTTTT.

The gene calls are TRBV28 and TRBJ2-3; TRBD2 is a possible D gene (6 bases). The germline V and J ends were trimmed by 2 bases and 5 bases, with 17 bases remaining between them. CDR3 length: 16 residues. Germline CDR1 and CDR2: MDHEN and SYDVKM. The CDR3 DNA reads TGTGCCAGCAGTTTACGTCCGGGCGCCGGGGGAGATACGCAGTATTTT. Translating gives CASSLRPGAGGDTQYF.

This clone has a single count. The rearrangement links TRBV5-1 to TRBJ1-1; no firm D call. There are 16 residues in the CDR3. Trimming removed 0 bases at V and 0 bases at J, with 12 bases between. Germline CDR1 SGHRS, CDR2 YFSETQ. The CDR3 sequence: CASSLEQVGMNTEAFF. In DNA form, the CDR3 reads TGCGCCAGCAGCTTGGAGCAGGTTGGGATGAACACTGAAGCTTTCTTT. Using reference TRBV5-1 and TRBJ1-1 for the parts outside the CDR3, the full variable domain is KAGVTQTPRYLIKTRGQQVTLSCSPISGHRSVSWYQQTPGQGLQFLFEYFSETQRNKGNFPGRFSGRQFSNSRSEMNVSTLELGDSALYLCASSLEQVGMNTEAFFGQGTRLTVV.

This chain connects TRBV25-1 to TRBJ1-2; D possibly corresponds to TRBD1 (5 bases). CDR3 length: 17 residues. Per germline, CDR1 MGHDK and CDR2 SYGVNS. V lost 4 bases and J lost 0, with 18 bases in between. The CDR3 protein is CASSGNRWGRPNYGYTF. CDR3 nucleotides: TGTGCCAGCAGTGGAAATAGGTGGGGGAGGCCTAACTATGGCTACACCTTC.

The genes are TRBV18 and TRBJ2-2; D is perhaps TRBD2 (6 bases). The V gene lost 6 bases and the J gene lost 6 bases, with 11 bases spanning the gap. The CDR3 covers 13 residues. Germline V gene sequence: CDR1 KGHSH, CDR2 LQKENI. In nucleotides, the CDR3 is TGTGCCAGCTCCATCGGGGAGGCCGGGGAGCTGTTTTTT. This encodes CASSIGEAGELFF.

This clone was seen a few times. V gene TRBV28 combines with J gene TRBJ1-4; 10 bases are shared with TRBD1. Trimming at V came to 5 bases and at J to 9 bases, leaving 9 bases not matched to a gene. The CDR3 spans 15 residues. Germline CDR1 MDHEN, CDR2 SYDVKM. The CDR3 loop is CASSLGGQGVKKLFF. CDR3 nucleotides: TGTGCCAGCAGTCTGGGAGGACAGGGGGTGAAAAAACTGTTTTTT.